This T cell receptor (beta chain) was sequenced in a study of PD-1 blockade in classical Hodgkin lymphoma (dated by TCRdb to the early 2020s). For the study in its entirety: Nivolumab dosing was 3 mg/kg intravenously every 2 weeks, continuing until either disease progression or unacceptable toxicity. A peripheral blood immune signature of response to PD-1 blockade in classical Hodgkin lymphoma was defined using TCR beta sequencing and CyTOF. Results and caveats for the whole study, not just this receptor: Only a single clinical trial cohort was studied, and what caused the repertoire differences, possibly disease activity or prior therapy, remained undefined. Trial patients achieving complete response had baseline diversity similar to newly diagnosed patients, whereas partial responders and progressors had significantly lower diversity. By C4D1, a significant rise was seen in CD4+ TCR diversity but not in CD8+ TCR diversity (p=0.0027 vs p=0.16), and the rise was most apparent among complete responders (p=0.02). Newly diagnosed patients were reported to have lower baseline TCR diversity than healthy donors, and relapsed/refractory patients were reported to have lower baseline TCR diversity still. Lower diversity was observed in patients in whom nivolumab was started less than 1 year after ASCT, and these patients were excluded from later analyses so that confounding by immune reconstitution would be avoided.

The junction shows trimming of 2 bases on V and 2 bases on J, plus 6 bases between the germline ends. Including cysteine and phenylalanine, the CDR3 has 13 amino acids. The DNA shown is the 39-base CDR3, in frame from base 1. CDR1 and CDR2 (SGHAT, FQNNGV) derive from the germline V gene. This clone was counted a single time. No antigen is known for it. No base quality values were provided; no much bigger clone lies one nucleotide off. Genomic DNA was isolated using the Qiagen DNeasy kit from unsorted PBMCs as well as from negatively selected CD4+ and CD8+ fractions. TCR beta CDR3 regions were amplified by immunoSEQ multiplex PCR using primers annealing to V and J segments. A synthetic immune receptor repertoire was used to minimize amplification bias, and remaining bias was computationally removed after sequencing. The authors processed their data as follows. Custom Python scripts were used to quantify repertoire diversity as the Shannon entropy index. Unsorted, CD4+ and CD8+ repertoires were examined separately, except in combined analyses, for which CD4+ and CD8+ sequences were merged in silico. A clone counted as expanded when the clone's frequency after treatment rose at least 2-fold relative to C1D1, and clones undetected at baseline were given a pseudocount of 0.5. Clones with 0 or 1 copy at C1D1 were defined as singleton clones, while clones with 2 or more copies were defined as non-singleton clones. Clones expanded in unsorted samples were labelled as CD4+, CD8+ or unknown by matching protein sequences in sorted samples from the same patient. Wilcoxon tests on paired samples were used to test changes in diversity from C1D1 to C4D1. This is the immuneACCESS table as TCRdb keeps it, with only in-frame sequences that have V and J called. A part of the clones is gone; compared with another copy, unresolved V genes explain less than half, and the rest is unexplained. Clone size and the V and J calls come from that table; the DNA yielded D and trimming. This sample is represented by about 24,000 clones; more than 65% of them were singletons. The top ten clonotypes cover 3% to 4% of the sample.

The time point label corresponds to: cycle 1 day 1 (C1D1), immediately before nivolumab initiation. Every trial patient had relapsed following autologous stem cell transplantation, and prior brentuximab vedotin exposure was what differed among cohorts A, B and C. The trial cohort was composed of 55 to 65 patients with relapsed/refractory classical Hodgkin lymphoma, for whom complete response, partial response or progressive disease was recorded as best overall response. Single-agent nivolumab was administered to trial patients in the multi-cohort phase II CheckMate 205 trial. An independent review committee assessed best overall response using the 2007 International Working Group response criteria. PBMCs from the trial were collected at three points: immediately before nivolumab initiation (C1D1), and during therapy at cycle 2 day 1 and cycle 4 day 1. Peripheral blood was collected in 8 mL Vacutainer Cell Preparation Tubes, from which PBMCs were isolated by centrifugation and then cryopreserved.

The TCR comes from a human donor with classical Hodgkin lymphoma. This receptor chain uses TRBV11-2 and TRBJ2-5; the D gene lacks a confident call. The material sequenced was peripheral blood mononuclear cells (PBMCs), taken at baseline. The DNA reads TGTGCCAGCAGCTTAAGCAGTCAAGAGACCCAGTACTTC. The encoded protein is CASSLSSQETQYF. Full variable domain (CDR3 extended with the reference TRBV11-2 and TRBJ2-5 proteins): EAGVAQSPRYKIIEKRQSVAFWCNPISGHATLYWYQQILGQGPKLLIQFQNNGVVDDSQLPKDRFSAERLKGVDSTLKIQPAKLEDSAVYLCASSLSSQETQYFGPGTRLLVL.